This record looks at one T cell receptor beta chain sequence and its context. Its antigen specificity is not known. Sequence at one end of the junction differs from germline and may be a read error. For sequencing of the TCRbeta CDR3 region, genomic DNA was extracted from the sorted cells. The immunoSEQ Assay was used to sequence the TCRbeta CDR3 regions. TCRdb holds this immuneACCESS table with in-frame rearrangements only. Some clones are missing; in checked studies, unresolved V genes explain under half, and the rest has no known cause. Present in this sample are 95,000 to 100,000 clones, roughly 83% of which were seen just once. More than 1.1% of the sample is taken by the ten largest. This specimen belongs to a study of OX40 agonist ivuxolimab in advanced cancers. The study in broad terms: Ivuxolimab was an agonistic, fully human IgG2 monoclonal antibody directed against OX40 (CD134), a costimulatory receptor. Intravenous ivuxolimab was administered to patients every 2 weeks at six dose levels: 0.01, 0.1, 0.3, 1.5, 3 and 10 mg/kg. Among the approximately 54 dose-escalation patients, some 20 had hepatocellular carcinoma, roughly 15 melanoma, 9 renal cell carcinoma and 9 head and neck cancer. The dose-escalation cohort was almost 85% male with a mean age of about 65 years, ranging from roughly 20 to 80. Patients were allowed to have had prior anti-PD-1, anti-PD-L1 or anti-CTLA-4 therapy, and approximately 43% of the dose-escalation patients had previously received checkpoint inhibitors. Three dose-escalation patients achieved partial responses, one with hepatocellular carcinoma and two with cutaneous melanoma. Peripheral TCRbeta sequencing aimed to test whether ivuxolimab altered TCR sequence diversity and caused clonal T-cell expansion. The paper describes the monotherapy dose-escalation part (N ≈ 50 patients) of the phase I trial of ivuxolimab.

Overall study outcomes, separate from this receptor: Low levels of normalized T-cell clonal expansion were also seen in some patients who did not respond. At doses from 0.1 to 3.0 mg/kg, clonal expansion was seen in both CD4+ and CD8+ blood T cells between baseline and week 6. Partial responders in the 0.1-3.0 mg/kg groups had among the lowest normalized peripheral clonal expansion, especially among CD8+ T cells. The antigen specificity of the peripheral T cells that underwent clonal expansion was not determined. After ivuxolimab, CD8+ T cells had more expanded clones than CD4+ T cells on average.

The trial excluded patients who had a history of autoimmune disease or who were on systemic immunosuppression. Peripheral blood for TCR sequencing was collected from all dose cohorts at baseline, on cycle 4 day 1, and on cycle 7 day 1. Samples were obtained from an open-label, multicenter, first-in-human phase I dose-escalation trial of ivuxolimab. Adults with locally advanced or metastatic head and neck squamous cell, hepatocellular, melanoma or renal cell carcinoma were enrolled in the trial. Before TCR sequencing, CD4+ T cells and CD8+ T cells were sorted from peripheral blood as separate populations. This specimen was CD4+ or CD8+ T cells sorted from blood, taken in a trial of the OX40 agonist ivuxolimab. The receptor comes from an adult with an advanced solid tumor such as melanoma, head and neck, liver or kidney cancer.

The CDR3 here reads CASSLAGDRETQYF. The DNA is TGTGCCAGCAGCCTAGCGGGGGACAGGGAGACCCAGTACTTC. The rearranged chain carries TRBV7-2 and TRBJ2-5, and TRBD2 matches 10 of the central bases. Sequences SGHTA (CDR1) and FQGNSA (CDR2) are obtained from the germline V gene. The CDR3 measures 14 amino acids from cysteine to phenylalanine. The DNA shown is the 42-base CDR3, in frame from base 1.